These 9 T cell receptor beta chains came from one sample sequenced in a study of cytotoxic CD8 clonotypes in ibrutinib-treated CLL. Clones were read by immunoSEQ multiplex PCR, and TCRdb kept only the in-frame ones, dropping some. The table records approximately 32,000 clones, approximately 70% of them present only once. Here the sequenced sample was PBMCs, taken before ibrutinib treatment. These TCRs come from a human donor with chronic lymphocytic leukemia.

This clone has just a few counts. The gene calls are TRBV6-5 and TRBJ1-2; no reliable D call. Trimming shortened V by 6 bases and J by 8 bases, and 13 bases separated the two germline ends. The CDR3 is 12 amino acids. Germline lookup yields CDR1 MNHEY and CDR2 SVGAGI. CDR3 in DNA: TGTGCCAGCAGAAATCCCGGATTGGGCTACACCTTC. Translated, it gives CASRNPGLGYTF.

This rearrangement joins TRBV21-1 to TRBJ2-7; the DNA was not compared with TRBD2, the D call given in the table. TRBV21-1 is classified as a pseudogene. This CDR3 is built from 18 residues. The CDR3 spells CASSRKGLAGGSSYEQYF. The CDR3 region has the DNA TGTGCCAGCAGCAGGAAGGGCCTAGCGGGAGGTAGCTCCTACGAGCAGTACTTC.

In this sample, this clone turned up a few times. This rearrangement joins TRBV2 to TRBJ1-3; no clear D gene. The CDR3 contains 14 residues. Germline CDR1 SNHLY, CDR2 FYNNEI. Trimming cost V 3 bases and J 0 bases, with 6 bases left between them. CDR3 region: CASSDIRSGNTIYF. The CDR3 coding sequence is TGTGCCAGCAGTGATATCCGCTCTGGAAACACCATATATTTT.

The chain is built from TRBV11-1 and TRBJ1-6, with TRBD1 as a possible D gene (6 bases). This CDR3 has 15 residues. Trimming cost V 0 bases and J 10 bases, with 13 bases left between them. CDR1 is SGHAT and CDR2 is FQDESV in the germline V gene (reference sequence). This CDR3 is CASSLAGSGESPLHF. CDR3 DNA sequence: TGTGCCAGCAGCTTAGCAGGCTCAGGGGAATCACCCCTCCACTTT.

J is TRBJ1-1 and V is TRBV5-1; 11 nucleotides line up with TRBD1. The CDR3 is made up of 16 amino acids. Germline V CDR1 and CDR2: SGHRS, YFSETQ. The ends lost 2 bases at V and 3 bases at J; junction bases unmatched: 6. The CDR3 spells CASSFRTGGWDTEAFF. The CDR3 DNA sequence: TGCGCCAGCAGCTTTCGGACAGGGGGCTGGGACACTGAAGCTTTCTTT.

V is TRBV6-6 and J is TRBJ2-1; weak D call: TRBD1 (6 bases). V shed 6 bases and J shed 4 bases, with 13 bases lying between them. The CDR3 contains 14 residues. From germline, CDR1 is MNHNY and CDR2 SVGAGI (reference sequence). CDR3 DNA: TGTGCCAGCAGAGACAGGACGGGATACAATGAGCAGTTCTTC. It translates to CASRDRTGYNEQFF.

This clone was picked up a small number of times. The J gene is TRBJ1-1, the V gene TRBV2, with TRBD1 as a possible D gene (5 bases). CDR1 SNHLY and CDR2 FYNNEI come from the germline V gene. This CDR3 spans 14 amino acids. Trimming left V 6 bases short and J 1 base short, with 12 bases between. CDR3 sequence (DNA): TGTGCCAGCAGCAGAATCAGGGAGAACACTGAAGCTTTCTTT. Its protein product is CASSRIRENTEAFF.

Remarks on this clone: Other DNA sequences within the sample encode an identical CDR3. The J gene is TRBJ2-7, the V gene TRBV28, with TRBD2 as a possible D gene (5 bases). Germline V gene lookup returns CDR1 MDHEN and CDR2 SYDVKM. With 2 bases removed from V and 0 bases from J, the gap between germline ends came to 8 bases. The CDR3 has 14 amino acids. The CDR3 region is CASSLGGSSYEQYF. CDR3 DNA: TGTGCCAGCAGTTTAGGTGGGAGCTCCTACGAGCAGTACTTC.

The chain has TRBV13 and TRBJ2-6; TRBD2 might be the D (6 bases). Germline CDR1 reads PRHDT; CDR2 reads FYEKMQ (reference sequence). Trimming took off 4 bases at V and 4 bases at J, with 17 bases between the two ends. The CDR3 covers 17 residues. DNA of the CDR3: TGTGCCAGCAGCTCCCGGGGGACTTTTGGCGGGGCCAACGTCCTGACTTTC. Translating it yields CASSSRGTFGGANVLTF.